A selection of T cell receptor beta chains follows, all from one sample in a study of blood T cell repertoires in COVID-19. This table comes from immunoSEQ multiplex PCR, and its TCRdb copy is limited to in-frame clones, with some not included. The sample contains around 140,000 clones, about 83% of which appear only once. The source material was peripheral blood. These receptors came from a woman aged 45 to 65 with active or convalescent COVID-19. Both conserved end residues are part of each CDR3. The order of the fields is J gene, V gene, D gene, clone size, CDR3 protein, CDR3 DNA. D genes are given only for firm matches. Clone size, where shown, is once, few, many, or a class for clones that have expanded.

J gene: TRBJ1-2; V gene: TRBV6-1; D gene: TRBD1; clone size: .; CDR3 protein: CASSEADRGEYYGYTF; CDR3 DNA: TGTGCCAGCAGTGAAGCGGACAGGGGAGAGTACTATGGCTACACCTTC
J gene: TRBJ2-1; V gene: TRBV9; D gene: TRBD2; clone size: .; CDR3 protein: CASSVGGGGYNEQFF; CDR3 DNA: TGTGCCAGCAGCGTAGGCGGGGGAGGCTACAATGAGCAGTTCTTC
J gene: TRBJ2-3; V gene: TRBV11-2; D gene: .; clone size: .; CDR3 protein: CASSFPSTDTQYF; CDR3 DNA: TGTGCCAGCAGCTTCCCTAGCACAGATACGCAGTATTTT
J gene: TRBJ1-1; V gene: TRBV18; D gene: .; clone size: .; CDR3 protein: CASSPDGGAGTEAFF; CDR3 DNA: TGTGCCAGCTCACCTGATGGGGGGGCGGGCACTGAAGCTTTCTTT
J gene: TRBJ1-2; V gene: TRBV2; D gene: .; clone size: .; CDR3 protein: CASSVAAGVTTFRYTF; CDR3 DNA: TGTGCCAGCAGTGTCGCGGCGGGGGTGACAACTTTTCGCTACACCTTC
J gene: TRBJ1-5; V gene: TRBV19; D gene: .; clone size: once; CDR3 protein: CASSPARGYQPQHF; CDR3 DNA: TGTGCCAGTAGTCCAGCGCGGGGCTATCAGCCCCAGCATTTT
J gene: TRBJ2-2; V gene: TRBV4-3; D gene: .; clone size: once; CDR3 protein: CASSQDEGVVAGELFF; CDR3 DNA: TGCGCCAGCAGCCAAGATGAAGGGGTCGTCGCCGGGGAGCTGTTTTTT
J gene: TRBJ1-6; V gene: TRBV20-1; D gene: .; clone size: few; CDR3 protein: CSASPAGGSPLHF; CDR3 DNA: TGCAGTGCTAGTCCAGCGGGAGGTTCACCCCTCCACTTT
J gene: TRBJ2-6; V gene: TRBV3-1/TRBV3-2; D gene: .; clone size: once; CDR3 protein: CASSQFRDTLSGANVLTF; CDR3 DNA: TGTGCCAGCAGCCAATTCCGGGACACCCTCTCTGGGGCCAACGTCCTGACTTTC
J gene: TRBJ2-7; V gene: TRBV5-5; D gene: .; clone size: .; CDR3 protein: CASSSLRQEGIAYSYEQYF; CDR3 DNA: TGTGCCAGCAGCTCCCTTCGGCAGGAGGGCATAGCCTATTCCTACGAGCAGTACTTC
J gene: TRBJ2-7; V gene: TRBV28; D gene: .; clone size: .; CDR3 protein: CASRGGATGAPYEQYF; CDR3 DNA: TGTGCCAGCAGGGGCGGGGCAACAGGAGCGCCATACGAGCAGTACTTC
J gene: TRBJ1-2; V gene: TRBV19; D gene: TRBD1; clone size: .; CDR3 protein: CASSSGPGGVFGYTF; CDR3 DNA: TGTGCCAGTAGCTCTGGGCCAGGGGGCGTTTTTGGCTACACCTTC
J gene: TRBJ2-2; V gene: TRBV27; D gene: .; clone size: .; CDR3 protein: CASRSAGELFF; CDR3 DNA: TGTGCCAGCAGATCGGCCGGGGAGCTGTTTTTT
J gene: TRBJ1-6; V gene: TRBV5-4; D gene: TRBD1; clone size: .; CDR3 protein: CASSHSGTGFSYNSPLHF; CDR3 DNA: TGTGCCAGCAGCCACTCCGGGACAGGTTTCTCCTATAATTCACCCCTCCACTTT
J gene: TRBJ1-4; V gene: TRBV5-4; D gene: TRBD1; clone size: .; CDR3 protein: CASSFEGAGEKLFF; CDR3 DNA: TGTGCCAGCAGCTTCGAGGGGGCAGGAGAAAAACTGTTTTTT
J gene: TRBJ1-1; V gene: TRBV6-2/TRBV6-3; D gene: TRBD1; clone size: .; CDR3 protein: CASSYGSTGGMNTEAFF; CDR3 DNA: TGTGCCAGCAGTTACGGTTCGACAGGGGGCATGAACACTGAAGCTTTCTTT